This TCR beta chain was identified in a study of pediatric ulcerative colitis. Overall study findings and caveats: A couple of rectal CDR3 clonotypes occurred in all ulcerative colitis patients.

Colonoscopy and blood draw happened at the same time. On this clone: Its antigen is not known.

This was a survey-level run. Samples were sequenced at Survey level, maximum 500,000 reads. Method: immunoSEQ multiplex PCR; TCRdb's copy keeps in-frame clones and lacks some. The table has 25,000 to 35,000 clones, 82% seen once. This receptor was obtained from a boy under 18 with severe ulcerative colitis. The sample consisted of blood.

CDR3 sequence reads: CASAYQGDRVTDTQYF. CDR3 coding DNA: TGTGCCAGCGCTTACCAGGGGGACAGGGTGACAGATACGCAGTATTTT. The rearrangement joins TRBV25-1 to TRBJ2-3, with 9 bases that match TRBD1. V gave up 8 bases and J gave up 3 bases; unmatched junction bases: 12. The germline gives CDR1 MGHDK, CDR2 SYGVNS. This CDR3 is 16 amino acids long.